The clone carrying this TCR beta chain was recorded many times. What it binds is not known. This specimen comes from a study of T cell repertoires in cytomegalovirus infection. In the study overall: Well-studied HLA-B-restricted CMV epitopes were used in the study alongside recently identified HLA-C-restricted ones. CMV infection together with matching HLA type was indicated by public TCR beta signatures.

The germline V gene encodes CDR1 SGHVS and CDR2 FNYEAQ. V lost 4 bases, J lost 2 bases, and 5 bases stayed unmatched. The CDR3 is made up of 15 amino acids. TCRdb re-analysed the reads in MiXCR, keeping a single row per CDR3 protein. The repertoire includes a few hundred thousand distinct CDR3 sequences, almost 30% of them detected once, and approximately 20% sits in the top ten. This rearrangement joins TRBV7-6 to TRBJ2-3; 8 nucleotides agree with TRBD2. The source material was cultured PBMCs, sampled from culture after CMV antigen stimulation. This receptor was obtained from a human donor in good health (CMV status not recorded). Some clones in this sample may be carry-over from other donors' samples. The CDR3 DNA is TGTGCCAGCAGCTATAGCGGGATAGCCACAGATACGCAGTATTTT. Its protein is CASSYSGIATDTQYF.